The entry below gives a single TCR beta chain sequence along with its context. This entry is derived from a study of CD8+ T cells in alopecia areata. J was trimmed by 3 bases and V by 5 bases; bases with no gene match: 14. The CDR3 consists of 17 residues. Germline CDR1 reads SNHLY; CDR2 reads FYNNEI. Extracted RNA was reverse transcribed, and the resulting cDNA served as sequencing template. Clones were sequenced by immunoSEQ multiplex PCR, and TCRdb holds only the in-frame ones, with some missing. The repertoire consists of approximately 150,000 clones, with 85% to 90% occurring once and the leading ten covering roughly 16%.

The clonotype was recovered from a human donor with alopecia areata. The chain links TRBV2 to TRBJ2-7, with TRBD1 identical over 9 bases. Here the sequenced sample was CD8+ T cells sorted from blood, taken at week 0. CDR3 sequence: CASSPRTGGDSDYEQYF. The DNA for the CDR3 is TGTGCCAGCAGTCCTCGTACAGGGGGCGATTCGGACTACGAGCAGTACTTC.